The rows below give T cell receptor beta chains drawn from one sample of a study of T cells in Graves' hyperthyroidism and ophthalmopathy. TCRdb redid the calling of the multiplex PCR reads with MiXCR, one entry per CDR3 protein. The data contain hundreds of thousands of distinct CDR3 sequences, around 15% of them singletons. Material for sequencing was blood. These receptor sequences come from a woman younger than 35 with Graves' hyperthyroidism. Each CDR3 is given with its conserved first and last residue. The D gene is left open where the match is weak. Clone size is stated in some rows and not others, as once, few, many or a class when expanded.

d_gene	abundance	j_gene	v_gene	CDR3nt	CDR3aa
NA	NA	TRBJ1-2	TRBV4-3	TGCGCCAGCAGCTCGACTGAGAACTATGGCTACACCTTC	CASSSTENYGYTF
TRBD1	many	TRBJ2-7	TRBV2	TGTGCCAGCAGTGAGCTAGGACAGGGGCGAAGCGAGCAGTACTTC	CASSELGQGRSEQYF
NA	few	TRBJ1-5	TRBV30	TGTGCCTGGAGTACCTCGGGAAATCAGCCCCAGCATTTT	CAWSTSGNQPQHF
TRBD1	many	TRBJ2-7	TRBV20-1	TGCAGTGCTAACCCGACAGGGACGAATTGGGAGCAGTACTTC	CSANPTGTNWEQYF
TRBD2	NA	TRBJ2-7	TRBV10-2	TGCGCCAGCAAGGGACTAGCGGGAGGTGGGTACGAGCAGTACTTC	CASKGLAGGGYEQYF
NA	many	TRBJ2-1	TRBV12-5	TGTGCTAGTGGACAGGGACGGGGCAATGAGCAGTTCTTC	CASGQGRGNEQFF
NA	many	TRBJ1-2	TRBV28	TGTGCCAGCAGTTCCCTTATCGATGGCTACACCTTC	CASSSLIDGYTF
NA	many	TRBJ1-1	TRBV11-2	TGTGCCAGCAGCTTATGGTTACTTGCCGGAGCTTTCTTT	CASSLWLLAGAFF
NA	many	TRBJ2-5	TRBV28	TGTGCCAGCAGTCCGCACCCCGGGCCCCGAGGGGAGACCCAGTACTTC	CASSPHPGPRGETQYF
NA	few	TRBJ2-3	TRBV2	TGTGCCAGCAATCCCCGGCGGGATACGCAGTATTTT	CASNPRRDTQYF
TRBD1	NA	TRBJ2-5	TRBV27	TGTGCCAGTAAAGACAGGGCAGGTTTGTTGGAGACCCAGTACTTC	CASKDRAGLLETQYF
NA	few	TRBJ2-3	TRBV11-2	TGTGCCAGCAGCTTGGTGAGAAGGCGGAAAGTAGATACGCAGTATTTT	CASSLVRRRKVDTQYF
NA	NA	TRBJ2-7	TRBV18	TGTGCCAGCTCACCACTCGAGGGGCGGGAGCAGTACTTC	CASSPLEGREQYF
TRBD2	NA	TRBJ2-1	TRBV24-1	TGTGCCACCAGTGTTAGCGGGGGGATTTACAATGAGCAGTTCTTC	CATSVSGGIYNEQFF
NA	NA	TRBJ1-2	TRBV20-1	TGCAGTGCCCCCGGACGGCATAACTATGGCTACACCTTC	CSAPGRHNYGYTF
NA	few	TRBJ1-1	TRBV19	TGTGCCAGTACCATGGGAGGACAAGGAGAAGCTTTCTTT	CASTMGGQGEAFF
NA	many	TRBJ1-2	TRBV11-2	TGTGCCAGCAGCTTCGAGAGCTTCGATGATGGCTACACCTTC	CASSFESFDDGYTF
NA	many	TRBJ2-7	TRBV9	TGTGCCAGCAGCGTAGGGGGACCGATTTACGAGCAGTACTTC	CASSVGGPIYEQYF
TRBD1	NA	TRBJ1-6	TRBV4-3	TGCGCCAGCAGCCAAGGGACAGGGGACTCACCCCTCCACTTT	CASSQGTGDSPLHF
NA	many	TRBJ2-1	TRBV4-1	TGCGCCAGCAGCCAAGAAGGAAGACTAGGTCGATCCTACAATGAGCAGTTCTTC	CASSQEGRLGRSYNEQFF
NA	NA	TRBJ2-4	TRBV7-8	TGTGCCAGCAGCCCAAGCCGGGACATAGCCAAAAACATTCAGTACTTC	CASSPSRDIAKNIQYF
NA	many	TRBJ1-5	TRBV20-1	TGCAGTGCTAGTATACCACCCCCCAGTCTTCATCAGCCCCAGCATTTT	CSASIPPPSLHQPQHF
TRBD1	NA	TRBJ2-2	TRBV7-3	TGTGCCAGCAGGAGGGGTGGGACAGGGTCAAGCACCGGGGAGCTGTTTTTT	CASRRGGTGSSTGELFF
NA	many	TRBJ2-5	TRBV11-1	TGTGCCAGCAGCTTAGCGGCGGAAGAGACCCAGTACTTC	CASSLAAEETQYF
TRBD2	NA	TRBJ2-7	TRBV6-1	TGTGCCAGCAGTGAACGGAGTAGCGGGAGGTCTTACGAGCAGTACTTC	CASSERSSGRSYEQYF
NA	few	TRBJ2-7	TRBV19	TGTGCCAGTATGAGAGGGTTTCGATCGGACGAGCAGTACTTC	CASMRGFRSDEQYF
TRBD1	NA	TRBJ1-5	TRBV24-1	TGTGCCACCAGTGATAGGCAGGGGGCAGGTCAGCCCCAGCATTTT	CATSDRQGAGQPQHF
NA	many	TRBJ2-1	TRBV30	TGTGCCTGGGTAGGGGGGACCTACAATGAGCAGTTCTTC	CAWVGGTYNEQFF
NA	many	TRBJ1-1	TRBV20-1	TGCAGTGAGCGGTATATGGCTGAAGCTTTCTTT	CSERYMAEAFF
TRBD2	few	TRBJ2-4	TRBV4-3	TGCGCCAGCAGCCAAGGACTAGCGGGAGAAAACATTCAGTACTTC	CASSQGLAGENIQYF
NA	many	TRBJ2-1	TRBV3-1	TGTGCCAGCAGCCAACCTACCTGGGGGGTGGATGAGCAGTTCTTC	CASSQPTWGVDEQFF
NA	many	TRBJ2-7	TRBV6-5	TGTGCCAGCAGTTGGTCTAGGGGCTACGAGCAGTACTTC	CASSWSRGYEQYF
NA	NA	TRBJ1-1	TRBV28	TGTGCCAGCAGTTTATCATGGGTCGGTGAAGCTTTCTTT	CASSLSWVGEAFF
NA	few	TRBJ2-7	TRBV20-1	TGCAGTGCTAGAAGGCTCAGCGCTACTGGGGAGCAGTACTTC	CSARRLSATGEQYF
TRBD1	NA	TRBJ1-1	TRBV19	TGTGCCAGTAGTACCGTAGACAGGGTGGGCACTGAAGCTTTCTTT	CASSTVDRVGTEAFF
NA	NA	TRBJ1-1	TRBV29-1	TGCAGCGCCGGGAGGGGAGGAACTGAAGCTTTCTTT	CSAGRGGTEAFF
NA	many	TRBJ2-1	TRBV20-1	TGCAGTGCTAAGGGTGGGCCTGGTGCCTACAATGAGCAGTTCTTC	CSAKGGPGAYNEQFF
NA	few	TRBJ2-1	TRBV7-9	TGTGCCAGCAGCCCCTTCCGCCGGTACAATGAGCAGTTCTTC	CASSPFRRYNEQFF
TRBD1	few	TRBJ2-1	TRBV19	TGTGCCAGTATGAACAGGGGCAATGAGCAGTTCTTC	CASMNRGNEQFF
TRBD2	NA	TRBJ2-1	TRBV5-1	TGCGCCAGCAGCTTGGCAGGACTAGCGACGAGCTCCTACAATGAGCAGTTCTTC	CASSLAGLATSSYNEQFF
NA	NA	TRBJ1-3	TRBV25-1	TGTGCCAGCAGTGAATGGTCGGGCAAGCTAGAGGGAAACACCATATATTTT	CASSEWSGKLEGNTIYF
NA	many	TRBJ2-7	TRBV7-8	TGTGCCAGCAGCTCCAAGCGTTCGAGCTCCTACGAGCAGTACTTC	CASSSKRSSSYEQYF
NA	many	TRBJ2-1	TRBV29-1	TGCAGCGCTATCTGGATCAATGAGCAGTTCTTC	CSAIWINEQFF
NA	many	TRBJ2-1	TRBV2	TGTGCCAGCACCAAAGGTGAAGTTCTCCATGAGCAGTTCTTC	CASTKGEVLHEQFF
NA	many	TRBJ2-4	TRBV18	TGTGCCAGCTCACCTTCCGAGGCCAAAAACATTCAGTACTTC	CASSPSEAKNIQYF
TRBD2	NA	TRBJ2-3	TRBV20-1	TGCAGTGCTAGACTTAGATGGACTAGCGGGAGGGGAGATACGCAGTATTTT	CSARLRWTSGRGDTQYF